This T cell receptor beta chain appears in the sequencing data of a study of shared clonotypes between healthy human individuals. Generated by immunoSEQ multiplex PCR, the TCRdb table keeps only in-frame clones and is missing some. The data contain about 2.3 million clones, approximately 93% of them singletons. Germline CDR1 is LGHNA and CDR2 is YSLEER. CDR3 size: 11 residues. Trimming pared 1 base from V and 12 bases from J, leaving 7 bases between. Sequencing was carried out using naive CD4+ T cells from PBMCs. The subset was: CD45RA+ positively selected. The chain combines TRBV4-3 with TRBJ2-1; D remains unclear. The sequence came from a man between 18 and 29 years old in good health. Some clones in this sample may be carry-over from other donors' samples. CDR3 loop: CASSQGTGQFF. The CDR3 DNA sequence: TGCGCCAGCAGCCAAGGAACTGGGCAGTTCTTC.